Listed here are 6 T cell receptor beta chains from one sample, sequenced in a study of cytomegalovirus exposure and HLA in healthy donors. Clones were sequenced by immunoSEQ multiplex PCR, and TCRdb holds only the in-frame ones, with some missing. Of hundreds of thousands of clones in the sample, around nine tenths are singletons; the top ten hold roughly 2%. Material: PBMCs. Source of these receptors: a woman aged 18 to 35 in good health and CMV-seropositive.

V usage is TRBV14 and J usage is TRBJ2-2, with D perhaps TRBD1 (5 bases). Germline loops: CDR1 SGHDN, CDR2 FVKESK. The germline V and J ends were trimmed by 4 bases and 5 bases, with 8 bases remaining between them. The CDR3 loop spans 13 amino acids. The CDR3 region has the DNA TGTGCCAGCAGCCTCCAGGGAACCGGGGAGCTGTTTTTT. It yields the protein CASSLQGTGELFF.

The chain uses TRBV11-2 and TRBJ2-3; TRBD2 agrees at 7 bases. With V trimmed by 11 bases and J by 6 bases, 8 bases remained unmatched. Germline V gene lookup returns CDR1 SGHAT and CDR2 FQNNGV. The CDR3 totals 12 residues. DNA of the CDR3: TGTGCCGGGAGGGGAGCGGGCGATACGCAGTATTTT. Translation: CAGRGAGDTQYF.

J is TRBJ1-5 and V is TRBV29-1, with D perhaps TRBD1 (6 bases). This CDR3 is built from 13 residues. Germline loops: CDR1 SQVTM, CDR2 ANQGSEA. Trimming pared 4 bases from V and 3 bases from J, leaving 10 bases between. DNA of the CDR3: TGCAGCGTTGCGCAGGGGCTCAATCAGCCCCAGCATTTT. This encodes CSVAQGLNQPQHF.

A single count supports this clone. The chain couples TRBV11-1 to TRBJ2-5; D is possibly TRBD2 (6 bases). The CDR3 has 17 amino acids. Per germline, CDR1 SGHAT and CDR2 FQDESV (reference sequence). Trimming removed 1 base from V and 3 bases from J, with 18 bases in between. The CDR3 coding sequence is TGTGCCAGCAGCTTAGTTCCCAGCGGGCAACTTGAAGAGACCCAGTACTTC. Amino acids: CASSLVPSGQLEETQYF. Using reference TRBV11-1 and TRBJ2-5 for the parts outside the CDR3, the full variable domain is EAEVAQSPRYKITEKSQAVAFWCDPISGHATLYWYRQILGQGPELLVQFQDESVVDDSQLPKDRFSAERLKGVDSTLKIQPAELGDSAMYLCASSLVPSGQLEETQYFGPGTRLLVL.

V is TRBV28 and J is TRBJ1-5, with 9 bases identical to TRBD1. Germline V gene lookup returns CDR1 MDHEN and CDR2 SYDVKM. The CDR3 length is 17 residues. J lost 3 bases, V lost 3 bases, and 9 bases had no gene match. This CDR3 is CASSFITGQGLNQPQHF. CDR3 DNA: TGTGCCAGCAGTTTCATCACGGGACAGGGCCTCAATCAGCCCCAGCATTTT. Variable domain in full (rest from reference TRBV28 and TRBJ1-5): DVKVTQSSRYLVKRTGEKVFLECVQDMDHENMFWYRQDPGLGLRLIYFSYDVKMKEKGDIPEGYSVSREKKERFSLILESASTNQTSMYLCASSFITGQGLNQPQHFGDGTRLSIL.

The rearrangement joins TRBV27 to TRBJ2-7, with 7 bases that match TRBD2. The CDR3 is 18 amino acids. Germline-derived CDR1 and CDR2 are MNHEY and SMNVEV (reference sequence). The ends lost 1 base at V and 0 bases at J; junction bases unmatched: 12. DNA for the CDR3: TGTGCCAGCAGTTTATATCTCCCCGCTAGCGGCTACTCCTACGAGCAGTACTTC. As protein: CASSLYLPASGYSYEQYF.